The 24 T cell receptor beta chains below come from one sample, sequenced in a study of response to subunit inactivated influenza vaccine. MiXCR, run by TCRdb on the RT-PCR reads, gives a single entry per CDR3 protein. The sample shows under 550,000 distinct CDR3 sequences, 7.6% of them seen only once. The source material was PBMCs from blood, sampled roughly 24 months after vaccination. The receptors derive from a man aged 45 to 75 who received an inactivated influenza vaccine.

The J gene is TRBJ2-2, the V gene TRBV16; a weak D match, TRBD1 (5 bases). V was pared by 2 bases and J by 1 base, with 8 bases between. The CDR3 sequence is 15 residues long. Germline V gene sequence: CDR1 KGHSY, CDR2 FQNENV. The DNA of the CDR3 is TGTGCCAGCAGCCAAGTACAGGAGAACACCGGGGAGCTGTTTTTT. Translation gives CASSQVQENTGELFF.

The DNA for the CDR3 is TGTGCCAGCAGCCCCCGGGGACAGCAATCCGGAACACCCCTCCACTTT. The encoded protein is CASSPRGQQSGTPLHF. The chain carries TRBV14 and TRBJ1-6; 7 bases align to TRBD1. The CDR3 is 16 amino acids. Germline V gene data show CDR1 as SGHDN and CDR2 as FVKESK. Unmatched junction bases numbered 14, after V lost 4 bases and J lost 11 bases. Combining the CDR3 with reference TRBV14 and TRBJ1-6 gives the whole variable domain EAGVTQFPSHSVIEKGQTVTLRCDPISGHDNLYWYRRVMGKEIKFLLHFVKESKQDESGMPNNRFLAERTGGTYSTLKVQPAELEDSGVYFCASSPRGQQSGTPLHFGNGTRLTVT.

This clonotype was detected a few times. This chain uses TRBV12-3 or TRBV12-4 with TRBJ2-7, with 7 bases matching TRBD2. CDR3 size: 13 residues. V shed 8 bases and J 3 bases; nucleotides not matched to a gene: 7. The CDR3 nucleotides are TGTGCCAGCCTGAGCGGGGCAAACTACGAGCAGTACTTC. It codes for CASLSGANYEQYF.

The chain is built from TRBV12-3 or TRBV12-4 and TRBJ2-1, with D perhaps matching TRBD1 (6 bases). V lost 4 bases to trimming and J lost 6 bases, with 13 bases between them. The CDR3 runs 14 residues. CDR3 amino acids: CASSSGQYFNEQFF. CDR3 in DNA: TGTGCCAGCAGTTCGGGACAATACTTCAATGAGCAGTTCTTC.

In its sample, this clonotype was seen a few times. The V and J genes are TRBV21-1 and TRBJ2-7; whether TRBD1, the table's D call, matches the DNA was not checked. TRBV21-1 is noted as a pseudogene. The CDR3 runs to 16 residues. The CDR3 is CASNPRCRGDSYEQYF. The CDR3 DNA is TGTGCCAGCAACCCCCGCTGCAGGGGGGACTCCTACGAGCAGTACTTC.

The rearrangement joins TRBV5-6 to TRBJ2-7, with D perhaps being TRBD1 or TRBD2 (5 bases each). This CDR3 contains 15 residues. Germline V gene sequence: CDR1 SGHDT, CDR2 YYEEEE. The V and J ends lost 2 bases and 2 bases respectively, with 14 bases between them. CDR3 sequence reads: CASSFTPGPAYEQYF. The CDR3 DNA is TGTGCCAGCAGCTTTACGCCGGGACCGGCCTACGAGCAGTACTTC.

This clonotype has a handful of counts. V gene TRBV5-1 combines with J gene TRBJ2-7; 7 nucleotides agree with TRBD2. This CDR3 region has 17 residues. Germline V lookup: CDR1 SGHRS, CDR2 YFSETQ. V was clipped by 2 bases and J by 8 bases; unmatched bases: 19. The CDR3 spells CASSFWQPSGGRSQQYF. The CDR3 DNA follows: TGCGCCAGCAGCTTCTGGCAGCCTAGCGGAGGAAGGTCCCAGCAGTACTTC.

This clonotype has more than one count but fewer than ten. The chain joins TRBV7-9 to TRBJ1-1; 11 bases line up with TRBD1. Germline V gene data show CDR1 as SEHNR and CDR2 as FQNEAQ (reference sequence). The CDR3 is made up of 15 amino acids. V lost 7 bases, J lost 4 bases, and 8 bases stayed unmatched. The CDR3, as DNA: TGTGCCAGCACACTTCCGGGACAGGGGGGCACTGAAGCTTTCTTT. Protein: CASTLPGQGGTEAFF. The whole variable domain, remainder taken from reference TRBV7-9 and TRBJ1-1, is DTGVSQNPRHKITKRGQNVTFRCDPISEHNRLYWYRQTLGQGPEFLTYFQNEAQLEKSRLLSDRFSAERPKGSFSTLEIQRTEQGDSAMYLCASTLPGQGGTEAFFGQGTRLTVV.

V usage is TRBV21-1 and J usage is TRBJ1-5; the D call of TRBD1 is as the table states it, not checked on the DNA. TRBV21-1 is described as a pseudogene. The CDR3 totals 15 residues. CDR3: CASSNGTGTGQPQHF. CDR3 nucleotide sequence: TGTGCCAGCAGCAACGGGACAGGGACAGGGCAGCCCCAGCATTTT.

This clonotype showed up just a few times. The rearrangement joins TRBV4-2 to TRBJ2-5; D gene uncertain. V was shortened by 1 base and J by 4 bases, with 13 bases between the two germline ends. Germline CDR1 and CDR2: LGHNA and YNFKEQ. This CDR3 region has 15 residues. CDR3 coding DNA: TGTGCCAGCAGCCAAGGGGCCAGTGCGGTAGAGACCCAGTACTTC. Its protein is CASSQGASAVETQYF.

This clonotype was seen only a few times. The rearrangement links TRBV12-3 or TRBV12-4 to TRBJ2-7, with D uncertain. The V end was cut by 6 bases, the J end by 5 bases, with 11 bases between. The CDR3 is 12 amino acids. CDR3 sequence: CASSPGPNEQYF. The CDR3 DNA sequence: TGTGCCAGCAGCCCAGGTCCCAACGAGCAGTACTTC.

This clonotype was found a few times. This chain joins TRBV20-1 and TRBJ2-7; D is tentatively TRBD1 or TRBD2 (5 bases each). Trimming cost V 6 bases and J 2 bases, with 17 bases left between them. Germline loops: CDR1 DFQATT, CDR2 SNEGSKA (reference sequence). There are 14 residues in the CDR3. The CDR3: CSARGDRNPYEQYF. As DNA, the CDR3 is TGCAGTGCCCGAGGGGACCGGAACCCCTACGAGCAGTACTTC.

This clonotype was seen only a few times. The CDR3 DNA is TGCGCCAGCAGCTCGACAGGGACTCGAGGCACCGGGGAGCTGTTTTTT. Translation gives CASSSTGTRGTGELFF. V is TRBV5-1 and J is TRBJ2-2, with a tentative D call TRBD1 (7 bases). This CDR3 has 16 amino acids. Germline V lookup: CDR1 SGHRS, CDR2 YFSETQ. The V end lost 3 bases, the J end lost 4 bases, and 16 bases lay between the germline ends.

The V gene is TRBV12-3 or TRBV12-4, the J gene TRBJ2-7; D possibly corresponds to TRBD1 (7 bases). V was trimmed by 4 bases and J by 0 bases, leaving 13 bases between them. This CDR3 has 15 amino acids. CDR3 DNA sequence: TGTGCCAGCAGTTCCCCAGGGGGGAACTCCTACGAGCAGTACTTC. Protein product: CASSSPGGNSYEQYF.

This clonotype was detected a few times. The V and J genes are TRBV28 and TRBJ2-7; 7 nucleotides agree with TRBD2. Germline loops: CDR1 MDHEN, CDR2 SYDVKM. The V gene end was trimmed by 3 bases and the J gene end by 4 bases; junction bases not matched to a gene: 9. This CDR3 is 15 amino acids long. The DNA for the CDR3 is TGTGCCAGCAGTTTTATAGGGAGGGCCGAGTACGAGCAGTACTTC. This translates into CASSFIGRAEYEQYF.

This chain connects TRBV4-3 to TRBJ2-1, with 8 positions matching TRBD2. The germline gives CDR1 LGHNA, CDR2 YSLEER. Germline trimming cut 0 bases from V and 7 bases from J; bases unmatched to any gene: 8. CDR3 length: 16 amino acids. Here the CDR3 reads CASSQDTRGGLNEQFF. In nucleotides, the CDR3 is TGCGCCAGCAGCCAAGATACACGGGGGGGCCTGAATGAGCAGTTCTTC.

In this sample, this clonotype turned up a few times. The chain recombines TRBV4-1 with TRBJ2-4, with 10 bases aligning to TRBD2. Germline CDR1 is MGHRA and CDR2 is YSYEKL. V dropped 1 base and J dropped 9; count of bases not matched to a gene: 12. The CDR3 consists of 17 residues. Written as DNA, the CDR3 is TGCGCCAGCAGCCAAGGGAGCGGGGGGGCCTTTTCAGTCATTCAGTACTTC. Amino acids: CASSQGSGGAFSVIQYF.

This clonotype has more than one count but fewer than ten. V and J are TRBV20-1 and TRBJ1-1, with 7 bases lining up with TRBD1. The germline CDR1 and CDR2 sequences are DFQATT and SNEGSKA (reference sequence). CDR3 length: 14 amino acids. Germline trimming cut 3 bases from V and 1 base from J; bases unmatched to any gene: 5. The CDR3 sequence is CSARRGDRNTEAFF. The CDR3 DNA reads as TGCAGTGCTAGGAGGGGGGACAGGAACACTGAAGCTTTCTTT.

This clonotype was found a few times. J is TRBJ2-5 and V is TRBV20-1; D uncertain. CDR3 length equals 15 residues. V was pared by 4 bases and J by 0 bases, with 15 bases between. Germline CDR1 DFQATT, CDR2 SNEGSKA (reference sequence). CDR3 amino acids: CSAIPRTGYQETQYF. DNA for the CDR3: TGCAGTGCTATCCCCCGGACCGGGTACCAAGAGACCCAGTACTTC.

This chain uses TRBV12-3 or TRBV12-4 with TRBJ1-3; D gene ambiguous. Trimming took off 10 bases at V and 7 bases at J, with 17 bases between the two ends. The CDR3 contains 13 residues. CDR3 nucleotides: TGTGCCATCAACACTCCGGACGGGAACACCATATATTTT. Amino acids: CAINTPDGNTIYF.

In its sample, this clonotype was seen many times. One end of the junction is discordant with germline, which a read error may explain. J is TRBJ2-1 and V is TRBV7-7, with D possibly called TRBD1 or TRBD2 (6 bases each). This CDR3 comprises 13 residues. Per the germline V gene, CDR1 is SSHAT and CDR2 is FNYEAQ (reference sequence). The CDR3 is CASSLGGGNEQFF. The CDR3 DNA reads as TGTGCTAGCAGCTTAGGAGGGGGCAATGAGCAGTTCTTC.

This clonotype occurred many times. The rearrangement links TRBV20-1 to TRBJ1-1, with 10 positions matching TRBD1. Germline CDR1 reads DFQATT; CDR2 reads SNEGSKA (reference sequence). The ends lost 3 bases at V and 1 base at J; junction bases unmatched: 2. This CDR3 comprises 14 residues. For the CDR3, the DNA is TGCAGTGCTAGGGGGGACAGGGGGAACACTGAAGCTTTCTTT. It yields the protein CSARGDRGNTEAFF.

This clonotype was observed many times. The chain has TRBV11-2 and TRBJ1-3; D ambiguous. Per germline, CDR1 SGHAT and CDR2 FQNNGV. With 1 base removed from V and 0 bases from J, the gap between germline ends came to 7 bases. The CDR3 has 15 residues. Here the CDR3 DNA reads TGTGCCAGCAGCTTAGTGGGCCTCTCTGGAAACACCATATATTTT. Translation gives CASSLVGLSGNTIYF.

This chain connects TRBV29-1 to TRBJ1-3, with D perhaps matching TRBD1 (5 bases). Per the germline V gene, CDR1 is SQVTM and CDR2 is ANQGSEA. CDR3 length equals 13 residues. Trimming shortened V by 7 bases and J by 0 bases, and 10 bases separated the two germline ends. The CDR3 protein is CSGQTDSGNTIYF. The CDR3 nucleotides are TGCAGCGGCCAGACAGACTCTGGAAACACCATATATTTT.